This T cell receptor beta chain was retrieved from a study of cytomegalovirus exposure and HLA in healthy donors. J gave up 8 bases and V 0 bases, and 7 bases lay outside the gene matches. The length of the CDR3 is 15 residues. Germline CDR1 reads SGHRS; CDR2 reads YFSETQ. Amplification used 60 Vbeta primers and 13 Jbeta primers. The method was immunoSEQ multiplex PCR; TCRdb's version includes in-frame clones alone and lacks a portion of them. The sample lists approximately 130,000 clones; roughly 9% were seen once. This clone was found a few times. What it binds is not known. The study's findings and limits: A later analysis linked more than 15,000 TCR beta sequences to HLA alleles at 0.05 false discovery rate.

The chain links TRBV5-1 to TRBJ2-1, with 8 positions matching TRBD2. The sample was PBMCs. This TCR was sampled from a woman aged 40 to 55 in good health and CMV-seropositive. In DNA form, the CDR3 reads TGCGCCAGCAGCTTGGTAGCGGGGAGGGGCGATGAGCAGTTCTTC. This gives the protein CASSLVAGRGDEQFF. Full variable domain (rest looked up from reference TRBV5-1 and TRBJ2-1): KAGVTQTPRYLIKTRGQQVTLSCSPISGHRSVSWYQQTPGQGLQFLFEYFSETQRNKGNFPGRFSGRQFSNSRSEMNVSTLELGDSALYLCASSLVAGRGDEQFFGPGTRLTVL.